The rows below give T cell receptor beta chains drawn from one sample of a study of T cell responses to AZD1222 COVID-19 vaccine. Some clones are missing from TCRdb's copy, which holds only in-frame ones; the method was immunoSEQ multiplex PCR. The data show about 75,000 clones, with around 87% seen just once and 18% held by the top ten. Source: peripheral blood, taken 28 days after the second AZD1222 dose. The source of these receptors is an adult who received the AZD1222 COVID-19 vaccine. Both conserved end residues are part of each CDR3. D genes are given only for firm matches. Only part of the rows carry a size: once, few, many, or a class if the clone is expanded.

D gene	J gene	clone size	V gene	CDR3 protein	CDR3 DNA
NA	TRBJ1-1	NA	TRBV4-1	CASSPSQGSEAFF	TGCGCCAGCAGCCCTTCACAGGGTTCTGAAGCTTTCTTT
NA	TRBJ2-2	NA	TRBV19	CATNQGGISGELFF	TGTGCCACTAATCAGGGGGGCATCTCCGGGGAGCTGTTTTTT
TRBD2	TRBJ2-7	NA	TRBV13	CASARGGAFSYEQYF	TGTGCCAGCGCCCGCGGGGGGGCCTTTTCCTACGAGCAGTACTTC
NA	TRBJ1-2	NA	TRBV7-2	CASSSPGPVGYTF	TGTGCCAGCAGCTCCCCGGGTCCGGTTGGCTACACCTTC
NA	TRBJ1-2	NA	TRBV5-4	CASSLALEPSGYTF	TGTGCCAGCAGCTTGGCATTGGAACCTTCGGGCTACACCTTC
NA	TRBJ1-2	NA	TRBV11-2	CASSRNNNYYTF	TGTGCCAGCAGCCGCAACAACAACTACTACACCTTC
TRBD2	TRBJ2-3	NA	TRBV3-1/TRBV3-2	CASSQGRLAGGFDTQYF	TGTGCCAGCAGCCAAGGTAGACTAGCGGGGGGCTTCGATACGCAGTATTTT
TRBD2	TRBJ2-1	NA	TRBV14	CASSQWVASGPYNEQFF	TGTGCCAGCAGCCAATGGGTGGCTAGCGGCCCCTACAATGAGCAGTTCTTC
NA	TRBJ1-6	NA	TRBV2	CASSKDGQMRGDSPLHF	TGTGCCAGCAGCAAAGACGGGCAAATGAGGGGTGATTCACCCCTCCACTTT
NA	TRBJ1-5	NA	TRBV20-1	CSASGGVGNQPQHF	TGCAGTGCTAGTGGGGGGGTAGGCAATCAGCCCCAGCATTTT
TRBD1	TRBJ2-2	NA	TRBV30	CAWSADRAGELFF	TGTGCCTGGAGTGCGGACAGGGCCGGGGAGCTGTTTTTT
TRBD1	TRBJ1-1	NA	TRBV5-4	CASSWGGQGNTEAFF	TGTGCCAGCAGCTGGGGGGGACAGGGCAACACTGAAGCTTTCTTT
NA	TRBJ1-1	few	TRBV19	CASSIPGVAFF	TGTGCCAGTAGTATCCCAGGGGTAGCTTTCTTT
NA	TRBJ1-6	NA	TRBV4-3	CASSQAVQTGPYNSPLHF	TGCGCCAGCAGCCAAGCGGTACAAACGGGGCCATATAATTCACCCCTCCACTTT
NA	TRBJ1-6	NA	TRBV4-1	CASSQDGFNSPLHF	TGCGCCAGCAGCCAAGACGGCTTTAATTCACCCCTCCACTTT
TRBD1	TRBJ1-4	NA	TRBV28	CASSQTGEGEKLFF	TGTGCCAGCAGCCAAACAGGGGAAGGTGAAAAACTGTTTTTT
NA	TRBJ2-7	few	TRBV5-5	CASSLVGGHSSYEQYF	TGTGCCAGCAGCTTGGTCGGGGGCCATAGCTCCTACGAGCAGTACTTC
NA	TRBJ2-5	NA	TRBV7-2	CASSLGGGLGGAETQYF	TGTGCCAGCAGCTTAGGGGGGGGCCTTGGTGGTGCAGAGACCCAGTACTTC
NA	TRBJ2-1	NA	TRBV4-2	CASSQEQGLGEQFF	TGTGCCAGCAGCCAAGAGCAGGGTTTAGGTGAGCAGTTCTTC
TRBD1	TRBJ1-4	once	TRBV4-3	CASSQAADRGVGRNEKLFF	TGCGCCAGCAGCCAAGCCGCGGACAGGGGAGTAGGTCGGAATGAAAAACTGTTTTTT
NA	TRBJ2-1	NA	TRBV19	CASRGGESFNEQFF	TGTGCCAGTAGAGGCGGGGAGAGCTTCAATGAGCAGTTCTTC
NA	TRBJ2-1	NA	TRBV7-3	CASSFTGSSYNEQFF	TGTGCCAGCAGCTTTACAGGGAGCTCCTACAATGAGCAGTTCTTC
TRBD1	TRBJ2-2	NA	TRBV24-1	CATSDPTGATGELFF	TGTGCCACCAGTGATCCCACAGGGGCAACCGGGGAGCTGTTTTTT
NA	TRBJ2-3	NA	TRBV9	CASSVTSTDTQYF	TGTGCCAGCAGCGTTACTAGCACAGATACGCAGTATTTT
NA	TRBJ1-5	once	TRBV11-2	CASSLGGDPSEPQHF	TGTGCCAGCAGCTTAGGGGGCGACCCGTCGGAGCCCCAGCATTTT
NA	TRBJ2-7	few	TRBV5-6	CASRAPYEQYF	TGTGCCAGCAGGGCCCCCTACGAGCAGTACTTC
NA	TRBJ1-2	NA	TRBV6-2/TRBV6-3	CASSYYLEGDGYTF	TGTGCCAGCAGTTACTACCTGGAAGGGGATGGCTACACCTTC
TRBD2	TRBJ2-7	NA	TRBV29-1	CSVGGGGGYEQYF	TGCAGCGTTGGCGGGGGGGGCGGTTACGAGCAGTACTTC
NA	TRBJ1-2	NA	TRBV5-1	CASSLGAGSYTF	TGCGCCAGCAGCTTGGGAGCGGGAAGCTACACCTTC
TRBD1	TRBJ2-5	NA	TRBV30	CAWSGGQKINQETQYF	TGTGCCTGGAGTGGGGGACAGAAAATAAACCAAGAGACCCAGTACTTC
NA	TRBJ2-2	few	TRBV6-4	CASSPGYTGELFF	TGTGCCAGCAGCCCAGGGTACACCGGGGAGCTGTTTTTT
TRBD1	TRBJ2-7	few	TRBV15	CATSRDRGPYEQYF	TGTGCCACCAGCAGAGACAGGGGGCCCTACGAGCAGTACTTC
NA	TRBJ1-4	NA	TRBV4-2	CASSQETTATNEKLFF	TGTGCCAGCAGCCAAGAGACAACAGCAACTAATGAAAAACTGTTTTTT
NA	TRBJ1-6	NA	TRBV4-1	CASSQGAGRYGSPLHF	TGCGCCAGCAGCCAAGGGGCGGGCAGGTACGGATCACCCCTCCACTTT
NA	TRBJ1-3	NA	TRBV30	CAWSQGTGNTIYF	TGTGCCTGGAGTCAAGGGACTGGAAACACCATATATTTT
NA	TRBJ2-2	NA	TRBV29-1	CSAYNTGELFF	TGCAGCGCGTATAACACCGGGGAGCTGTTTTTT
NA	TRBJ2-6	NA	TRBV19	CASKPPGLTLGGANVLTF	TGTGCCAGTAAACCTCCGGGACTGACCCTCGGTGGGGCCAACGTCCTGACTTTC
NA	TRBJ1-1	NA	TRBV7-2	CASLLPNTEAFF	TGTGCCAGCCTACTCCCGAACACTGAAGCTTTCTTT
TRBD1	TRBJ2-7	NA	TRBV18	CASSRVGQGAYEQYF	TGTGCCAGCTCACGGGTAGGACAGGGGGCCTACGAGCAGTACTTC
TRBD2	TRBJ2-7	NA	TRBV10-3	CAIRPSGGTNEQYF	TGTGCCATCAGACCTAGCGGGGGGACAAACGAGCAGTACTTC
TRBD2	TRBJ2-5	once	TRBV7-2	CASRIGTRSSETQYF	TGTGCCAGCAGGATCGGGACTAGATCATCGGAGACCCAGTACTTC
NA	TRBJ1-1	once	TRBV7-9	CASSLSEAFF	TGTGCCAGCAGCTTAAGCGAAGCTTTCTTT
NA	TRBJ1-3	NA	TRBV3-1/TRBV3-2	CASSQGPGISGNTIYF	TGTGCCAGCAGCCAAGGCCCAGGGATCTCTGGAAACACCATATATTTT
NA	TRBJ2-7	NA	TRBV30	CAWSVHKGMWNEQYF	TGTGCCTGGAGTGTACATAAGGGTATGTGGAACGAGCAGTACTTC
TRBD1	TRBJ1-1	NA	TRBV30	CAWEDRGSFEAFF	TGTGCCTGGGAGGACAGGGGTAGTTTTGAAGCTTTCTTT
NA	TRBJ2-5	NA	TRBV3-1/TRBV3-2	CASSHRGAQETQYF	TGTGCCAGCAGCCACAGGGGAGCCCAAGAGACCCAGTACTTC
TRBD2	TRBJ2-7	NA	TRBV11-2	CASSSHLAGGTYEQYF	TGTGCCAGCAGCTCCCACCTAGCGGGGGGGACCTACGAGCAGTACTTC
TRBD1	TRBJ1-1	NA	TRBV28	CASSVMGQGPPEAFF	TGTGCCAGCAGTGTAATGGGACAGGGGCCCCCTGAAGCTTTCTTT
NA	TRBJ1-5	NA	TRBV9	CASSDGLGSNQPQHF	TGTGCCAGCAGCGACGGGCTGGGGAGCAATCAGCCCCAGCATTTT